This T cell receptor (beta chain) was documented in a study of response to subunit inactivated influenza vaccine. This clonotype was seen once. The antigen remains unidentified. Findings and limits, study-wide: The authors suggested that few new T cells are recruited per seasonal influenza vaccination.

MiXCR, run by TCRdb on the RT-PCR reads, gives a single entry per CDR3 protein. This repertoire shows 800,000 to 1,000,000 distinct CDR3 sequences, approximately 22% found once; its top ten account for 10%. This CDR3 is built from 16 residues. CDR1 is DFQATT, CDR2 SNEGSKA, per germline (reference sequence). Germline trimming cut 5 bases from V and 1 base from J; bases unmatched to any gene: 6. The specimen comprised PBMCs from blood, sampled roughly 5 days after vaccination. This receptor was obtained from a man aged 50 to 59 who received an inactivated influenza vaccine. The chain uses TRBV20-1 and TRBJ2-2; TRBD2 agrees at 11 bases. CDR3 residues: CSARTLAGENTGELFF. CDR3 nucleotide sequence: TGCAGTGCTCGTACACTAGCGGGAGAGAACACCGGGGAGCTGTTTTTT.